The 9 T cell receptor beta chains presented below share a single source sample, sequenced in a study of T cell responses to AZD1222 COVID-19 vaccine. Profiling relied on immunoSEQ multiplex PCR, and the TCRdb table lists in-frame clones only, not all of them. The sample carries under 150,000 clones, roughly nine tenths recorded once. This specimen was peripheral blood, taken 28 days after the second AZD1222 dose. The source of these receptors is an adult who received the AZD1222 COVID-19 vaccine.

This CDR3 is CASSLVIGINYGYTF. The CDR3 nucleotides are TGTGCCAGCAGCTTAGTGATCGGGATTAACTATGGCTACACCTTC. V and J are TRBV7-9 and TRBJ1-2; D remains ambiguous. Germline V gene data show CDR1 as SEHNR and CDR2 as FQNEAQ (reference sequence). This CDR3 spans 15 amino acids. V was clipped by 1 base and J by 1 base, with 10 bases between them.

The chain couples TRBV28 to TRBJ2-5, with 7 bases lining up with TRBD1. V was clipped by 2 bases and J by 8 bases; unmatched bases: 11. Germline V gives CDR1 MDHEN, CDR2 SYDVKM. The CDR3 sequence is 15 residues long. The CDR3, as DNA: TGTGCCAGCAGTTTAGAGGGGGCGGAGGTGAGAACCCAGTACTTC. It is translated as CASSLEGAEVRTQYF.

The rearrangement uses TRBV3-1 (or the pseudogene TRBV3-2) and TRBJ1-4, with D possibly being TRBD1 (6 bases). V was cut by 0 bases and J by 5 bases, with 13 bases left in between. CDR3 size: 16 residues. Germline values: CDR1 LGHDT, CDR2 YNNKEL (reference sequence). CDR3 DNA: TGTGCCAGCAGCCAAGACGGCAGGGGCTGGAATGAAAAACTGTTTTTT. It encodes CASSQDGRGWNEKLFF.

This rearrangement joins TRBV7-2 to TRBJ2-7; tentatively, D is TRBD2 (5 bases). The ends were cut back, 2 bases at V and 2 bases at J, with 16 bases in the middle. Germline V lookup: CDR1 SGHTA, CDR2 FQGNSA. The CDR3 is 16 amino acids. CDR3 loop: CASSLSAGGETYEQYF. CDR3 DNA sequence: TGTGCCAGCAGCTTAAGCGCCGGTGGGGAGACCTACGAGCAGTACTTC.

The gene calls are TRBV28 and TRBJ1-1; D remains ambiguous. This CDR3 has 12 amino acids. CDR1 and CDR2 (germline): MDHEN, SYDVKM. Trimming stripped 4 bases from V and 8 bases from J, with 11 bases between. CDR3: CASSSGRIEAFF. The CDR3 nucleotides are TGTGCCAGCAGTTCAGGACGCATCGAAGCTTTCTTT. Drawing the rest from reference TRBV28 and TRBJ1-1, the complete variable domain is DVKVTQSSRYLVKRTGEKVFLECVQDMDHENMFWYRQDPGLGLRLIYFSYDVKMKEKGDIPEGYSVSREKKERFSLILESASTNQTSMYLCASSSGRIEAFFGQGTRLTVV.

The chain combines TRBV28 with TRBJ2-5, with 10 bases lining up with TRBD2. Germline V gene data show CDR1 as MDHEN and CDR2 as SYDVKM. Trimming cost V 4 bases and J 5 bases; bases outside gene matches: 7. This CDR3 contains 15 residues. The CDR3 protein is CASSSLAGDRETQYF. CDR3 bases: TGTGCCAGCAGTTCCCTAGCGGGGGACCGGGAGACCCAGTACTTC. Based on the CDR3 plus reference TRBV28 and TRBJ2-5, the full variable domain is DVKVTQSSRYLVKRTGEKVFLECVQDMDHENMFWYRQDPGLGLRLIYFSYDVKMKEKGDIPEGYSVSREKKERFSLILESASTNQTSMYLCASSSLAGDRETQYFGPGTRLLVL.

This sequence joins TRBV6-5 and TRBJ1-2, with 9 positions matching TRBD1. After removal of 6 bases from V and 7 bases from J, the junction contained 3 bases not matched to a gene. Germline V gives CDR1 MNHEY, CDR2 SVGAGI. This CDR3 spans 12 amino acids. The CDR3 DNA is TGTGCCAGCAGACAGGGGGCTGTTGGCTACACCTTC. Translation: CASRQGAVGYTF.

V gene TRBV15 combines with J gene TRBJ2-2; a possible D gene is TRBD1 (5 bases). Germline CDR1 LNHNV, CDR2 YYDKDF (reference sequence). V was pared by 7 bases and J by 2 bases, with 8 bases between. The CDR3 consists of 13 residues. The CDR3 sequence is CATTRANTGELFF. For the CDR3, the DNA is TGTGCCACCACCAGGGCCAACACCGGGGAGCTGTTTTTT.

J is TRBJ2-7 and V is TRBV6-6, with 7 bases fitting TRBD1. Germline CDR1 and CDR2: MNHNY and SVGAGI (reference sequence). The V segment lost 5 bases and the J segment 3 bases; nucleotides outside the gene matches: 4. The CDR3 contains 13 residues. The CDR3 loop reads CASSRDSRYEQYF. The CDR3 coding sequence is TGTGCCAGCAGTCGGGACAGTCGCTACGAGCAGTACTTC.